This TCR beta chain was found in a study of T cells in Graves' hyperthyroidism and ophthalmopathy. Study observations and caveats: Progression to ophthalmopathy was predicted a median of 6.5 months early.

PBMCs were obtained from roughly 10 ml fresh peripheral blood. The sample holds a few counts of this clonotype. As yet, its antigen is unknown. Germline lookup yields CDR1 MGHRA and CDR2 YSYEKL. J lost 0 bases, V lost 4 bases, and 7 bases had no gene match. CDR3 size: 17 residues. There were TCR beta CDR3 regions amplified from RNA transcripts. HTBI primers were employed in a first-round RT-PCR of the TCR CDR3. In TCRdb, the multiplex PCR reads were re-called with MiXCR into one record per CDR3 protein. The sample has around 520,000 distinct CDR3 sequences, roughly a quarter seen once. This clonotype was obtained from a woman younger than 45 with Graves' ophthalmopathy. The sequencing sample was made of blood. This chain joins TRBV4-1 and TRBJ2-5; 11 bases align to TRBD2. The CDR3 nucleotides are TGCGCCAGCAGCCGGGCCCCTAGCGGGGGGTACCAAGAGACCCAGTACTTC. It codes for CASSRAPSGGYQETQYF.